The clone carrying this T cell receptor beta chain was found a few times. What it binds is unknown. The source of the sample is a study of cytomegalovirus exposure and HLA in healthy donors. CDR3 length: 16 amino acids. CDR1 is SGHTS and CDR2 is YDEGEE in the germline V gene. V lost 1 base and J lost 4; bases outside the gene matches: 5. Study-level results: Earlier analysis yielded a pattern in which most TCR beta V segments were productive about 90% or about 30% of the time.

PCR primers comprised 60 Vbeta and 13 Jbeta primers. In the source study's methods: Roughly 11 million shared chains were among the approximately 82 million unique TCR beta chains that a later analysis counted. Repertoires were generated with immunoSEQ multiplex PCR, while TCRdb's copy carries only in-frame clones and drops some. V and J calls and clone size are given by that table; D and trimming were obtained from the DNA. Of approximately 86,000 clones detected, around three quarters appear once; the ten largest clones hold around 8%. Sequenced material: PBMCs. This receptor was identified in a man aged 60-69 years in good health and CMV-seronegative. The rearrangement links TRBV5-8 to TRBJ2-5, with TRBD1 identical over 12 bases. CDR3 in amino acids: CASSLFGTGGIETQYF. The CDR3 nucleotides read TGTGCCAGCAGCTTGTTTGGGACAGGGGGCATAGAGACCCAGTACTTC.